The 13 T cell receptor beta chains presented below share a single source sample, sequenced in a study of T-cell reconstitution after alpha-beta-depleted transplantation in children (dated by TCRdb to 2016 to 2017). Libraries came from PCR. Sequencer: Illumina HiSeq 2500. To normalize quantification of the TCRbeta repertoire, the TCR libraries were built with molecular barcoding that relied on unique molecular identifiers. TCRdb reworked the public reads: Q25 trimming with fastp, MiXCR clone assembly, productive beta chains retained. Identical CDR3 proteins give one entry, which carries the most common genes and DNA. Present in this sample are 500,000 or so distinct CDR3 sequences, 30% to 35% of which were seen just once. The biggest ten clones account for roughly 2.5% of the sample. The material was PBMCs from the stem cell graft donor, obtained from the stem cell graft. These receptors all stem from a human donor who donated a stem cell graft to a child with aplastic anemia.

The J gene is TRBJ2-2, the V gene TRBV7-2, with D possibly TRBD1 on 6 matching bases. The germline V and J ends were trimmed by 2 bases and 4 bases, with 8 bases remaining between them. The CDR3 totals 14 residues. The germline V gene has CDR1 SGHTA and CDR2 FQGNSA. The CDR3 is CASSLIRGTGELFF. CDR3 nucleotides: TGTGCCAGCAGCTTAATCAGGGGCACCGGGGAGCTGTTTTTT.

This rearrangement joins TRBV27 to TRBJ2-3, with 15 nucleotides matching TRBD2. From germline, CDR1 is MNHEY and CDR2 SMNVEV (reference sequence). V lost 4 bases and J lost 4; bases outside the gene matches: 6. This CDR3 has 17 amino acids. The CDR3, as DNA: TGTGCCAGCAGTTGGGGACTAGCGGGAGGCCTCGCAGATACGCAGTATTTT. Translating it yields CASSWGLAGGLADTQYF.

There are a few counts of this clonotype. The V gene is TRBV21-1, the J gene TRBJ1-5; TRBD1, the table's D call, was not compared with the DNA. TRBV21-1 is described as a pseudogene. CDR3 length: 15 residues. The chain's CDR3 is CASSPDSGQGIPQHF. CDR3 sequence (DNA): TGTGCCAGCAGTCCTGACTCGGGACAGGGCATACCCCAGCATTTT.

This clonotype was detected only a few times. The chain joins TRBV28 to TRBJ2-1, with TRBD1 as a possible D gene (6 bases). Germline-derived CDR1 and CDR2 are MDHEN and SYDVKM. V lost 6 bases and J 4 bases, leaving 16 bases between the germline ends. This CDR3 comprises 15 residues. The CDR3 spells CASSWDTGRYNEQFF. CDR3 bases: TGTGCCAGCAGCTGGGACACCGGAAGGTACAATGAGCAGTTCTTC.

This sequence joins TRBV19 and TRBJ2-3, with no clear D. V was cut by 6 bases and J by 3 bases, with 13 bases left in between. The CDR3 extends over 14 amino acids. The germline V gene has CDR1 LNHDA and CDR2 SQIVND (reference sequence). The CDR3 DNA is TGTGCCAGTAGGTCAACACGGATAACAGATACGCAGTATTTT. Amino acid sequence: CASRSTRITDTQYF.

CDR3 in amino acids: CASSLLSPQETQYF. CDR3 nucleotides: TGTGCCAGCAGCTTATTAAGCCCACAAGAGACCCAGTACTTC. The chain joins TRBV11-1 to TRBJ2-5; no reliable D call. The CDR3 sequence is 14 residues long. V lost 2 bases, J lost 2 bases, and 9 bases lay in between. Per germline, CDR1 SGHAT and CDR2 FQDESV (reference sequence).

The chain employs TRBV9 and TRBJ1-2; the D is unclear. This CDR3 comprises 12 residues. Germline CDR1 is SGDLS and CDR2 is YYNGEE. The V end was cut by 1 base, the J end by 7 bases, with 8 bases between. CDR3 nucleotide sequence: TGTGCCAGCAGCGTATCCAATGGTGGCTACACCTTC. Its protein is CASSVSNGGYTF.

V usage is TRBV12-3 or TRBV12-4 and J usage is TRBJ1-1, with a weak D call TRBD1 (6 bases). CDR3 length: 14 amino acids. Trimming left V 6 bases short and J 6 bases short, with 17 bases between. The CDR3 spells CASSPQGVGAEAFF. In DNA, the CDR3 is TGTGCCAGCAGCCCACAGGGCGTGGGCGCTGAAGCTTTCTTT.

The chain uses TRBV7-9 and TRBJ2-1; TRBD2 aligns across 10 bases. V shed 7 bases and J 5 bases; nucleotides not matched to a gene: 8. The CDR3 has 15 amino acids. From germline, CDR1 is SEHNR and CDR2 FQNEAQ (reference sequence). The CDR3 DNA reads as TGTGCCAGCACCACCGGGACTAGCGACGACAATGAGCAGTTCTTC. It translates to CASTTGTSDDNEQFF.

This clonotype was observed a few times. The chain recombines TRBV12-3 or TRBV12-4 with TRBJ1-2, with no clear D. The CDR3 sequence is 12 residues long. Trimming cost V 8 bases and J 4 bases, with 11 bases left between them. DNA for the CDR3: TGTGCCAGCCGCGTGGGAAGCTATGGCTACACCTTC. Amino acids: CASRVGSYGYTF.

V gene TRBV3-1 combines with J gene TRBJ2-1; 8 positions agree with TRBD2. Germline values: CDR1 LGHDT, CDR2 YNNKEL (reference sequence). V lost 6 bases to trimming and J lost 8 bases; unmatched junction nucleotides: 3. This CDR3 has 12 residues. The CDR3 nucleotides read TGTGCCAGCAGGGGCGGGGGGCATGAGCAGTTCTTC. Protein product: CASRGGGHEQFF.

The chain employs TRBV4-3 and TRBJ1-6; 9 bases agree with TRBD1. Germline V gene lookup returns CDR1 LGHNA and CDR2 YSLEER. The CDR3 runs 16 residues. V shed 0 bases and J 9 bases; nucleotides not matched to a gene: 6. DNA of the CDR3: TGCGCCAGCAGCCAAGATATAGGACAGGGGTTTTCACCCCTCCACTTT. It codes for CASSQDIGQGFSPLHF.

In its sample, this clonotype was seen a few times. The chain recombines TRBV30 with TRBJ2-1; the D gene is possibly TRBD1 (5 bases). Trimming removed 0 bases from V and 0 bases from J, with 15 bases in between. This CDR3 has 17 residues. CDR1 and CDR2 from the germline V gene are GTSNPN and SVGIG (reference sequence). CDR3 in amino acids: CAWSVGVGRSSYNEQFF. The CDR3 region has the DNA TGTGCCTGGAGTGTAGGGGTAGGCAGATCCTCCTACAATGAGCAGTTCTTC. Using reference TRBV30 and TRBJ2-1 for the parts outside the CDR3, the full variable domain is SQTIHQWPATLVQPVGSPLSLECTVEGTSNPNLYWYRQAAGRGLQLLFYSVGIGQISSEVPQNLSASRPQDRQFILSSKKLLLSDSGFYLCAWSVGVGRSSYNEQFFGPGTRLTVL.